Here is one TCR beta chain with its context. This sample was included in a study of T cell responses to AZD1222 COVID-19 vaccine. The trim removed 6 bases at V and 4 bases at J, leaving 7 bases unmatched. CDR3 length: 15 amino acids. Per the germline V gene, CDR1 is MDHEN and CDR2 is SYDVKM. Generated by immunoSEQ multiplex PCR, the TCRdb table keeps only in-frame clones and is missing some. The table shows fewer than 120,000 clones, with approximately 94% occurring only once. The gene calls are TRBV28 and TRBJ1-5; 9 bases agree with TRBD1. The sequence was collected from an adult who received the AZD1222 COVID-19 vaccine. The material sequenced was peripheral blood, taken 28 days after the second AZD1222 dose. The CDR3 sequence: CASSPIGQGNQPQHF. CDR3 DNA: TGTGCCAGCAGCCCTATAGGACAGGGGAATCAGCCCCAGCATTTT.